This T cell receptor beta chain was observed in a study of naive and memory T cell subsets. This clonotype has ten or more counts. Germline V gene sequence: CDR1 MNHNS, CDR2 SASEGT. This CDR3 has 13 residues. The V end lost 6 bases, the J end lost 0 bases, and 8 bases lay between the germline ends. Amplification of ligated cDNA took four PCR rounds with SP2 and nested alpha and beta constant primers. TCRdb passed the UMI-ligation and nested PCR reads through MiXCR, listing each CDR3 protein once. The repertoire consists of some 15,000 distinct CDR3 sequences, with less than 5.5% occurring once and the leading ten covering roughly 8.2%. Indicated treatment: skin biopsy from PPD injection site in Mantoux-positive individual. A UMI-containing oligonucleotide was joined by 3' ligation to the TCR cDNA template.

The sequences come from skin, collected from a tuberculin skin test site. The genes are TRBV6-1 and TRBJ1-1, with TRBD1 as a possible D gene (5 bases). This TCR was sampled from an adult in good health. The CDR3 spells CASRRQMNTEAFF. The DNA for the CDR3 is TGTGCCAGCAGGAGACAGATGAACACTGAAGCTTTCTTT.